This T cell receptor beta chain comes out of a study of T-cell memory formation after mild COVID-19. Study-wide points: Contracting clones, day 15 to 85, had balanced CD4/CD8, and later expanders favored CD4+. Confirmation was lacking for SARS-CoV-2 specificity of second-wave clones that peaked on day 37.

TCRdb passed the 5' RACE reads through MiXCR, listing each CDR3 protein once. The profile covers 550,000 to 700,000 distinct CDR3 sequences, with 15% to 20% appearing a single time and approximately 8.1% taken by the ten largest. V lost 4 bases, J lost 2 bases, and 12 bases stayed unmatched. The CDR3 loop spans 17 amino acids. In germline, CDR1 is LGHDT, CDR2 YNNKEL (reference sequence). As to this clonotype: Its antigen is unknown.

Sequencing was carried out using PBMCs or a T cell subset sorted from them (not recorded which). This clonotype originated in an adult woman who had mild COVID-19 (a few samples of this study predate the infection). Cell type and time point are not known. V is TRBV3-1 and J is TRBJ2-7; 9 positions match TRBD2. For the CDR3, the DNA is TGTGCCAGCAGCCCCTATCGGCTAGCGGGAACTCCCTACGAGCAGTACTTC. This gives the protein CASSPYRLAGTPYEQYF.